This TCR beta chain was documented in a study of beta chain features in type 1 diabetes. Reverse transcription of all isolated RNA meant that expressed TCRB transcripts were sequenced. Profiled with immunoSEQ multiplex PCR; TCRdb holds only in-frame clones, not every one. The sample includes tens of thousands of clones, around a third of them seen just once. Germline CDR1 is SEHNR and CDR2 is FQNEAQ (reference sequence). V was cut by 5 bases and J by 10 bases, with 11 bases left in between. There are 11 residues in the CDR3. The chain uses TRBV7-9 and TRBJ1-1; possibly TRBD1 for D (6 bases). The material sequenced was stem cell memory CD4+ T cells from blood. This clonotype was sampled from a woman aged 18-35 years in good health. CDR3 bases: TGTGCCAGCAGCCTCCAGGGGCCAGCTTTCTTT. Encoded protein: CASSLQGPAFF.